Sequencing of this T cell receptor beta chain was carried out in a study of blood T cell repertoires in COVID-19. At the level of the study: Sample material is recorded as cDNA or gDNA derived from T cells, B-cell-depleted T cells, or PBMCs.

Data came from immunoSEQ multiplex PCR; TCRdb stores just in-frame clones and leaves some out. The data hold around 94,000 clones, with about 80% observed a single time. Germline CDR1 is ENHRY and CDR2 is SYGVKD. The CDR3 sequence is 14 residues long. The sequenced material came from peripheral blood. V and J are TRBV10-3 and TRBJ2-5; TRBD2 might be the D (6 bases). With the DNA end fitting TRBJ2-7 better, the J assignment may be wrong. The receptor's source is a man aged 60 to 69 with acute or convalescent COVID-19. In DNA, the CDR3 is TGTGCCATCAATGGCGGGACGCTGAACTACGAGCAGTACTTC. This gives the protein CAINGGTLNYEQYF.